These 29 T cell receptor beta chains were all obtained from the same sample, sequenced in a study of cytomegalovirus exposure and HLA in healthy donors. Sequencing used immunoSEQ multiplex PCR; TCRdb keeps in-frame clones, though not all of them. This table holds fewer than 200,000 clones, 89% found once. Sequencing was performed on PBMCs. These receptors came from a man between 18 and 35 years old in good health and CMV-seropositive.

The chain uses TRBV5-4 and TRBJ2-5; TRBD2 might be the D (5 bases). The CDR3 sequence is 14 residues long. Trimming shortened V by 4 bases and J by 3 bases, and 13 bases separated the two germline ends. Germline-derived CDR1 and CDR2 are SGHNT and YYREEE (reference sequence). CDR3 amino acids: CASSQRLAEETQYF. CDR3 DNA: TGTGCCAGCAGCCAGAGGCTAGCTGAAGAGACCCAGTACTTC.

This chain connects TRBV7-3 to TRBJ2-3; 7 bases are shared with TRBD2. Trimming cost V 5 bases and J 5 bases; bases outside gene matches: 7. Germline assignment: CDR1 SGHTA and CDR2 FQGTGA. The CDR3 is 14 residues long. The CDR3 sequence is CASSPGLGRDTQYF. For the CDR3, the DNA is TGTGCCAGCAGCCCCGGACTAGGTCGAGATACGCAGTATTTT. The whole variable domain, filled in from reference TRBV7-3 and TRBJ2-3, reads GAGVSQTPSNKVTEKGKYVELRCDPISGHTALYWYRQSLGQGPEFLIYFQGTGAADDSGLPNDRFFAVRPEGSVSTLKIQRTERGDSAVYLCASSPGLGRDTQYFGPGTRLTVL.

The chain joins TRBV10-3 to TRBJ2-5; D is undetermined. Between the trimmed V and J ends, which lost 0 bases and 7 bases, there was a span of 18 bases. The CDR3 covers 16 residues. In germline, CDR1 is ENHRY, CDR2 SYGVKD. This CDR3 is CAISESLSAPPSTQYF. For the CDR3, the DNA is TGTGCCATCAGTGAGTCGTTAAGCGCCCCCCCTTCGACCCAGTACTTC.

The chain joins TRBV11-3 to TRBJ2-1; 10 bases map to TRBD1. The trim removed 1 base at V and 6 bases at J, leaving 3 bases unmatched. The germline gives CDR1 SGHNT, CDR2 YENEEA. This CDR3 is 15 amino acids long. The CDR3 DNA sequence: TGTGCCAGCAGCTTAGGACAGGGGGCAGGCAATGAGCAGTTCTTC. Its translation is CASSLGQGAGNEQFF. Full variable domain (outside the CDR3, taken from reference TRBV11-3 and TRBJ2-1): EAGVVQSPRYKIIEKKQPVAFWCNPISGHNTLYWYLQNLGQGPELLIRYENEEAVDDSQLPKDRFSAERLKGVDSTLKIQPAELGDSAVYLCASSLGQGAGNEQFFGPGTRLTVL.

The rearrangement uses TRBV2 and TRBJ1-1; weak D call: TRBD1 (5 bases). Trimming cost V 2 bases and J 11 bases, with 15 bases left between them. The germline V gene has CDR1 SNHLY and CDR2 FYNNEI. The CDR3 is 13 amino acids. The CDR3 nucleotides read TGTGCCAGCAGTGAACGGGGGTTTGGAGTGGCTTTCTTT. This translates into CASSERGFGVAFF. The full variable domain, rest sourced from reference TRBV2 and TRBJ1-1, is EPEVTQTPSHQVTQMGQEVILRCVPISNHLYFYWYRQILGQKVEFLVSFYNNEISEKSEIFDDQFSVERPDGSNFTLKIRSTKLEDSAMYFCASSERGFGVAFFGQGTRLTVV.

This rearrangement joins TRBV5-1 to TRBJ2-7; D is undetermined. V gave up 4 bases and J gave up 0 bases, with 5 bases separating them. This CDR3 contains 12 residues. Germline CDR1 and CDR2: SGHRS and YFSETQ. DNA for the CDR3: TGCGCCAGCAGCCCCAGCTCCTACGAGCAGTACTTC. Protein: CASSPSSYEQYF.

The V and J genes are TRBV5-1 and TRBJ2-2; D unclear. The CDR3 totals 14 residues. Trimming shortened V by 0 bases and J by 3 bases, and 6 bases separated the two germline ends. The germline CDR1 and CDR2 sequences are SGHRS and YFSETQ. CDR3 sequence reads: CASSLDTYTGELFF. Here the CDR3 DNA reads TGCGCCAGCAGCTTGGACACCTACACCGGGGAGCTGTTTTTT. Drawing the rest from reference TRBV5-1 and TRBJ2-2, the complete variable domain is KAGVTQTPRYLIKTRGQQVTLSCSPISGHRSVSWYQQTPGQGLQFLFEYFSETQRNKGNFPGRFSGRQFSNSRSEMNVSTLELGDSALYLCASSLDTYTGELFFGEGSRLTVL.

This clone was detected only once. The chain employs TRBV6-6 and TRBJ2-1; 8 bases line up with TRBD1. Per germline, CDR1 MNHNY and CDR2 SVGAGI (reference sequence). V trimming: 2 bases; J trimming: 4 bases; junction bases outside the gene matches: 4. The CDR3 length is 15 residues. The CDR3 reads CASSYGTGEYNEQFF. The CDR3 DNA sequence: TGTGCCAGCAGTTACGGGACAGGAGAGTACAATGAGCAGTTCTTC.

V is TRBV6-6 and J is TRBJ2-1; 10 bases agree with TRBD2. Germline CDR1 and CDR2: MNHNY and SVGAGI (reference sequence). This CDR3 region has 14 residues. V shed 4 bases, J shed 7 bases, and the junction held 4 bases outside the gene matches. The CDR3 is CASSLSSGSNEQFF. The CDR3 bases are TGTGCCAGCAGTTTGTCTAGCGGGAGTAATGAGCAGTTCTTC.

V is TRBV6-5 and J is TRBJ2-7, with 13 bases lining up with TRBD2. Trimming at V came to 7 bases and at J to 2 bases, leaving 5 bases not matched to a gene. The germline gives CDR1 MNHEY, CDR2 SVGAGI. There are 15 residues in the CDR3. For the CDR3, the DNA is TGTGCCAGCACCTACGGACTAGCGGGGGCCTACGAGCAGTACTTC. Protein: CASTYGLAGAYEQYF.

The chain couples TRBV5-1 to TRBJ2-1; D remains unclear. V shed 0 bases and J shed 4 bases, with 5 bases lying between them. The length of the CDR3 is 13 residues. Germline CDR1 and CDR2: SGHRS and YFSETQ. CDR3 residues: CASSLARYNEQFF. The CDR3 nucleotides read TGCGCCAGCAGCTTGGCCAGATACAATGAGCAGTTCTTC.

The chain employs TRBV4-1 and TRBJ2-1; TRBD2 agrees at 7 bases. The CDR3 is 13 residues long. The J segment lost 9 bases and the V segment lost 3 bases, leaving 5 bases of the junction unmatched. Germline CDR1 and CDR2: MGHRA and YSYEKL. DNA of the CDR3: TGCGCCAGCAGCCATGCGGGGGACGGTGAGCAGTTCTTC. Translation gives CASSHAGDGEQFF.

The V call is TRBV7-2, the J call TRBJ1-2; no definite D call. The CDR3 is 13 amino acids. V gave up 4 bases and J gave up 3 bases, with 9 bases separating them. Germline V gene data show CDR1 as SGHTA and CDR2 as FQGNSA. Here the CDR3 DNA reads TGTGCCAGCAGCTCACCAGGTTACTATGGCTACACCTTC. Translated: CASSSPGYYGYTF.

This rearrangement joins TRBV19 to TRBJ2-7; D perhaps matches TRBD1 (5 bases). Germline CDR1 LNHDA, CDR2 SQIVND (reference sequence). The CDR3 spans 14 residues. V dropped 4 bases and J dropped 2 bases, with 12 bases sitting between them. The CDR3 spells CASSTRQSPYEQYF. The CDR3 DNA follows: TGTGCCAGTAGTACGAGACAGTCCCCCTACGAGCAGTACTTC.

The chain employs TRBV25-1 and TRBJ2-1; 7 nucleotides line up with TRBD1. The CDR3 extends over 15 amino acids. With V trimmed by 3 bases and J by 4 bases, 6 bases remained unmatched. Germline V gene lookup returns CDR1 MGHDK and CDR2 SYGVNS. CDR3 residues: CASSEDRSFYNEQFF. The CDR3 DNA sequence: TGTGCCAGCAGTGAGGACAGGTCCTTTTACAATGAGCAGTTCTTC.

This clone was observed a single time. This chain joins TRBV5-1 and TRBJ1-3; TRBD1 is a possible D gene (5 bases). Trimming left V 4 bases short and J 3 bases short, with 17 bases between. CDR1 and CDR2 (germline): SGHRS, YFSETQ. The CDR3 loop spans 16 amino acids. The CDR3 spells CASSHGIRQSGNTIYF. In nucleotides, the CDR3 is TGCGCCAGCAGCCATGGAATCCGACAGAGTGGAAACACCATATATTTT.

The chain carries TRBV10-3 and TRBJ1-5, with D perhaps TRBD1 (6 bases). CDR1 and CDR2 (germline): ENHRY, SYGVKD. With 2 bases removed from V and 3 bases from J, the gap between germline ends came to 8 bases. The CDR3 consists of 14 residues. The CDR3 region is CAISEGQPNQPQHF. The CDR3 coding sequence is TGTGCCATCAGTGAGGGACAGCCCAATCAGCCCCAGCATTTT.

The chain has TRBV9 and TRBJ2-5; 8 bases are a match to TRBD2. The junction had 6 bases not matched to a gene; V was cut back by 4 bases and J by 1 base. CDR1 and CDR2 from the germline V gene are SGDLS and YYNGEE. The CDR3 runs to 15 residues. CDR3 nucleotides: TGTGCCAGCAGCATTAGCGGGGCGGGCCAAGAGACCCAGTACTTC. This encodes CASSISGAGQETQYF.

The CDR3 spells CASSEGEALAKNIQYF. DNA of the CDR3: TGTGCCAGCAGTGAAGGGGAGGCTCTAGCCAAAAACATTCAGTACTTC. The V gene is TRBV2, the J gene TRBJ2-4; possibly TRBD2 for D (6 bases). The CDR3 is 16 amino acids. The V gene's germline CDR1 is SNHLY and CDR2 FYNNEI. Between the trimmed V and J ends, which lost 1 base and 0 bases, there was a span of 10 bases.

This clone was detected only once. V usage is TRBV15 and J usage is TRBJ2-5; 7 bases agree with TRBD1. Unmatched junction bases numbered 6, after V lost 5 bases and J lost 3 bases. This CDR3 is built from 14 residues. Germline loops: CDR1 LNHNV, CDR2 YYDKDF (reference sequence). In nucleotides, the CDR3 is TGTGCCACCAGCCAGGGGACAGAGAAAGAGACCCAGTACTTC. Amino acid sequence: CATSQGTEKETQYF.

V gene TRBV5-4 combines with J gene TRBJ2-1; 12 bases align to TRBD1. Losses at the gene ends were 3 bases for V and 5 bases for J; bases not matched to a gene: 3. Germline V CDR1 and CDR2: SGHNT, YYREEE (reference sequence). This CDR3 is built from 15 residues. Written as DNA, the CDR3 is TGTGCCAGCAGCTCGGGACAGGGGGCCCACAATGAGCAGTTCTTC. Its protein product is CASSSGQGAHNEQFF. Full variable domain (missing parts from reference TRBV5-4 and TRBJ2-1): ETGVTQSPTHLIKTRGQQVTLRCSSQSGHNTVSWYQQALGQGPQFIFQYYREEENGRGNFPPRFSGLQFPNYSSELNVNALELDDSALYLCASSSGQGAHNEQFFGPGTRLTVL.

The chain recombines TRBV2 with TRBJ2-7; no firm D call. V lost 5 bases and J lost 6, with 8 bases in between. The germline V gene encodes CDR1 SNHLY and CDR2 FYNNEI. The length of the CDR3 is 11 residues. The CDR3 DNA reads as TGTGCCAGCAGTATGAGTTTCGAGCAGTACTTC. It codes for CASSMSFEQYF.

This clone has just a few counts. CDR3: CASRPSWASYEQYF. In DNA, the CDR3 is TGTGCCAGTAGGCCTAGCTGGGCCTCCTACGAGCAGTACTTC. The chain links TRBV19 to TRBJ2-7; tentative D call: TRBD2 (5 bases). This CDR3 spans 14 amino acids. The ends were cut back, 6 bases at V and 0 bases at J, with 12 bases in the middle. Germline-derived CDR1 and CDR2 are LNHDA and SQIVND (reference sequence). The whole variable domain, remainder taken from reference TRBV19 and TRBJ2-7, is DGGITQSPKYLFRKEGQNVTLSCEQNLNHDAMYWYRQDPGQGLRLIYYSQIVNDFQKGDIAEGYSVSREKKESFPLTVTSAQKNPTAFYLCASRPSWASYEQYFGPGTRLTVT.

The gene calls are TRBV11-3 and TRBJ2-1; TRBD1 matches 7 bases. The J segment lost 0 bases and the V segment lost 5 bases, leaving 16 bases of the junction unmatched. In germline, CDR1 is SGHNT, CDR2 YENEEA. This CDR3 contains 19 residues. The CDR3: CASSDTPRTGFGSYNEQFF. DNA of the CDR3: TGTGCCAGCAGCGATACCCCAAGGACAGGTTTCGGCTCCTACAATGAGCAGTTCTTC.

CDR3 nucleotide sequence: TGTGCCAGCAGCTTAGGGTTGGGGCCGAGTGAAGCTTTCTTT. It specifies CASSLGLGPSEAFF. This chain links TRBV7-9 with TRBJ1-1; TRBD1 is a possible D gene (5 bases). V was clipped by 1 base and J by 7 bases, with 13 bases between them. CDR3 length: 14 amino acids. CDR1 and CDR2 from the germline V gene are SEHNR and FQNEAQ (reference sequence).

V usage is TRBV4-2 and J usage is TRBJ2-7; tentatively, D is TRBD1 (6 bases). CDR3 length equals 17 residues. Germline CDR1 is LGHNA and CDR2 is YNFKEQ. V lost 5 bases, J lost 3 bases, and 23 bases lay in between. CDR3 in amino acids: CASSLQGVRSENYEQYF. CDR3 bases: TGTGCCAGCAGCTTACAGGGTGTTCGGAGCGAAAACTACGAGCAGTACTTC.

CDR3 sequence (DNA): TGTGCCAGCAGTTTGAAGCAGGGACTAGCGGGGAAAGAGACCCAGTACTTC. Residues: CASSLKQGLAGKETQYF. The V gene is TRBV28, the J gene TRBJ2-5; the match to TRBD2 covers 13 bases. Germline CDR1 MDHEN, CDR2 SYDVKM. The CDR3 loop spans 17 amino acids. V lost 3 bases to trimming and J lost 3 bases; unmatched junction nucleotides: 7. Drawing the rest from reference TRBV28 and TRBJ2-5, the complete variable domain is DVKVTQSSRYLVKRTGEKVFLECVQDMDHENMFWYRQDPGLGLRLIYFSYDVKMKEKGDIPEGYSVSREKKERFSLILESASTNQTSMYLCASSLKQGLAGKETQYFGPGTRLLVL.

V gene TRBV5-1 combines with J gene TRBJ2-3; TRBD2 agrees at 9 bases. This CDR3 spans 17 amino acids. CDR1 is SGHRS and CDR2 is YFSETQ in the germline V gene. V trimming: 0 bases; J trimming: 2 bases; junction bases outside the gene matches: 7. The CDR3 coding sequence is TGCGCCAGCAGCTTGGCGATAAGGACTAGCGACACAGATACGCAGTATTTT. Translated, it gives CASSLAIRTSDTDTQYF.

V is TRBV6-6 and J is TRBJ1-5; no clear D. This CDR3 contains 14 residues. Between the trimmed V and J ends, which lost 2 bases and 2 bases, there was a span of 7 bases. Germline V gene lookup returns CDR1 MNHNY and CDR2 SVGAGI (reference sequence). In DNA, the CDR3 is TGTGCCAGCAGTTACAGGAGGGGCAATCAGCCCCAGCATTTT. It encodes CASSYRRGNQPQHF.